This is a list of T cell receptor beta chains from one sample in a study of cytomegalovirus exposure and HLA in healthy donors. Data came from immunoSEQ multiplex PCR; TCRdb stores just in-frame clones and leaves some out. The sample lists roughly 100,000 clones, under 85% seen once, with under 1.5% in the top ten. Sample: PBMCs. Every receptor here comes from a man between 25 and 39 years old in good health and CMV-seronegative. CDR3s include the opening cysteine and the closing phenylalanine or tryptophan.

v_call	j_call	cdr3_aa
TRBV6-5	TRBJ1-2	CASSYSNARGRLGYTF
TRBV19	TRBJ2-7	CASSPGTGAYEQYF
TRBV19	TRBJ2-7	CASSNGPPTGSSYEQYF
TRBV19	TRBJ2-7	CASSIVFQARMEQYF
TRBV28	TRBJ2-7	CASSITTSGTLYEQYF
TRBV4-3	TRBJ1-1	CASSQDTGLGTEAFF
TRBV5-6	TRBJ2-1	CASSPPNPGINEQFF
TRBV11-1	TRBJ2-7	CASSLWGTSGRDEQYF
TRBV5-1	TRBJ1-4	CASSIGQGANEKLFF
TRBV4-3	TRBJ2-1	CASSYERTSYNEQFF
TRBV6-5	TRBJ1-1	CASSYSRPGDSRAFF
TRBV29-1	TRBJ2-5	CSVERQAEETQYF
TRBV5-6	TRBJ2-7	CASSLSREFLEQYF
TRBV6-5	TRBJ1-2	CASSLNGKGVYGYTF
TRBV28	TRBJ1-5	CASSFNFGTVSNQPQHF
TRBV5-4	TRBJ2-1	CASSFVRGKSYNEQFF
TRBV30	TRBJ1-2	CAWSPAQGTGYTF
TRBV5-1	TRBJ1-1	CASSGWTGVDTEAFF
TRBV18	TRBJ2-5	CASSPQGYQETQYF
TRBV5-1	TRBJ1-2	CASSLWVGGGSNGYTF
TRBV5-1	TRBJ2-6	CASSIGTSGNSGANVLTF
TRBV6-4	TRBJ2-1	CASSDSDSYNEQFF
TRBV10-3	TRBJ2-7	CAIGGTSGGSYEQYF
TRBV6-6	TRBJ1-2	CASSQRTQTYGYTF
TRBV29-1	TRBJ1-2	CSTGDRLYGYTF
TRBV14	TRBJ2-2	CASSQVRVAEGTGELFF
TRBV28	TRBJ1-3	CASSFRGGNTIYF
TRBV14	TRBJ2-2	CASNLLGSGELFF
TRBV10-1	TRBJ2-7	CASGGPGQGGYEQYF
TRBV9	TRBJ2-5	CASSVNPQGETQYF
TRBV6-1	TRBJ2-7	CAAGPSAEQYF
TRBV18	TRBJ2-1	CASSPPQGASYNEQFF
TRBV6-1	TRBJ1-5	CASSLTGDRGQPQHF
TRBV6-5	TRBJ2-5	CASTQEGQATQYF
TRBV19	TRBJ2-1	CASRGSSYNEQFF
TRBV7-8	TRBJ1-1	CASSLVGTGGYTEAFF
TRBV28	TRBJ2-7	CASSLWGAYEQYF
TRBV2	TRBJ2-1	CASGPSGSYNEQFF
TRBV10-3	TRBJ2-7	CAISEQAYEQYF
TRBV5-5	TRBJ1-2	CASSAAGGYGYTF
TRBV6-6	TRBJ1-2	CASSPGQGSYGYTF
TRBV9	TRBJ1-3	CASSVGRGQKAGNTIYF
TRBV5-1	TRBJ1-2	CASSPLGQINGYTF
TRBV5-6	TRBJ2-7	CASSLVLSSYEQYF
TRBV9	TRBJ2-2	CASSVAGYDTGELFF
TRBV25-1	TRBJ2-7	CASSQRGQFYEQYF
TRBV15	TRBJ2-2	CATSRGGAGVGTGELFF
TRBV2	TRBJ2-1	CASSPGNNEQFF
TRBV19	TRBJ2-2	CASRSTGLTNTGELFF
TRBV4-2	TRBJ1-1	CASSLEGQGYTEAFF
TRBV28	TRBJ1-5	CASSLGPGRGDQPQHF
TRBV27	TRBJ1-6	CASRPTARDFFSSYNSPLHF
TRBV6-5	TRBJ2-7	CASSRSGQGVYEQYF
TRBV7-9	TRBJ1-4	CASSARTVLIATNEKLFF
TRBV5-1	TRBJ2-5	CASRSLRQGSQETQYF